These T cell receptor beta chains were read from a single sample in a study of blood T cell repertoires in COVID-19. The data were produced by immunoSEQ multiplex PCR, yet TCRdb's version contains in-frame clones alone and is incomplete. Among tens of thousands of clones listed, 82% were seen once. The sample comprised peripheral blood. Receptors were obtained from a human donor in a cohort sampled during active COVID-19. CDR3s include the opening cysteine and the closing phenylalanine or tryptophan. A D gene is named only where the DNA matches it firmly. Not all rows give a size; the values are once, few, many and, for expanded clones, a class.

d_call: TRBD2; clone_size: -; v_call: TRBV27; j_call: TRBJ2-3; cdr3_aa: CASSLSGGQGTQYF; cdr3_nt: TGTGCCAGCAGTTTAAGCGGGGGGCAGGGTACGCAGTATTTT
d_call: -; clone_size: once; v_call: TRBV2; j_call: TRBJ2-7; cdr3_aa: CASKTRGPAYEQYF; cdr3_nt: TGTGCCAGCAAGACTAGGGGGCCCGCCTACGAGCAGTACTTC
d_call: -; clone_size: -; v_call: TRBV19; j_call: TRBJ1-5; cdr3_aa: CASSKGDIGNQPQHF; cdr3_nt: TGTGCCAGTAGTAAGGGGGACATCGGCAATCAGCCCCAGCATTTT
d_call: -; clone_size: -; v_call: TRBV19; j_call: TRBJ1-4; cdr3_aa: CASSLRQANEKLFF; cdr3_nt: TGTGCCAGTAGTCTCCGACAGGCGAATGAAAAACTGTTTTTT
d_call: -; clone_size: -; v_call: TRBV7-6; j_call: TRBJ2-1; cdr3_aa: CASSFGEEQFF; cdr3_nt: TGTGCCAGCAGCTTTGGTGAGGAGCAGTTCTTC
d_call: -; clone_size: -; v_call: TRBV7-3; j_call: TRBJ1-6; cdr3_aa: CASSPPGSYNSPLHF; cdr3_nt: TGTGCCAGCAGCCCCCCCGGCTCCTATAATTCACCCCTCCACTTT
d_call: TRBD2; clone_size: -; v_call: TRBV3-1/TRBV3-2; j_call: TRBJ2-2; cdr3_aa: CASSRRLASNTGELFF; cdr3_nt: TGTGCCAGCAGCCGGCGACTAGCATCGAACACCGGGGAGCTGTTTTTT
d_call: -; clone_size: -; v_call: TRBV7-2; j_call: TRBJ2-1; cdr3_aa: CASSLLLEDEQFF; cdr3_nt: TGTGCCAGCAGCTTATTGTTGGAGGATGAGCAGTTCTTC
d_call: TRBD2; clone_size: -; v_call: TRBV24-1; j_call: TRBJ2-5; cdr3_aa: CATSDNQLAGVRETQYF; cdr3_nt: TGTGCCACCAGTGATAACCAGCTAGCGGGGGTTCGAGAGACCCAGTACTTC
d_call: -; clone_size: -; v_call: TRBV10-2; j_call: TRBJ1-5; cdr3_aa: CASSILGGEQPQHF; cdr3_nt: TGCGCCAGCAGTATTTTAGGGGGGGAACAGCCCCAGCATTTT
d_call: -; clone_size: -; v_call: TRBV7-9; j_call: TRBJ2-3; cdr3_aa: CASSFSGNTDTQYF; cdr3_nt: TGTGCCAGCAGCTTCTCAGGGAACACAGATACGCAGTATTTT
d_call: -; clone_size: -; v_call: TRBV16; j_call: TRBJ1-5; cdr3_aa: CASSQQGNQPQHF; cdr3_nt: TGTGCCAGCAGCCAACAGGGTAATCAGCCCCAGCATTTT
d_call: -; clone_size: -; v_call: TRBV5-4; j_call: TRBJ2-5; cdr3_aa: CASSSSSAETQYF; cdr3_nt: TGTGCCAGCAGCTCTTCTTCCGCGGAGACCCAGTACTTC
d_call: TRBD1; clone_size: once; v_call: TRBV6-5; j_call: TRBJ2-7; cdr3_aa: CASSSRGTGPSYEQYF; cdr3_nt: TGTGCCAGCAGTTCCAGGGGGACAGGTCCTTCCTACGAGCAGTACTTC
d_call: TRBD2; clone_size: -; v_call: TRBV9; j_call: TRBJ2-7; cdr3_aa: CASSPPGGVVYEQYF; cdr3_nt: TGTGCCAGCAGCCCCCCCGGGGGGGTCGTCTACGAGCAGTACTTC
d_call: -; clone_size: -; v_call: TRBV19; j_call: TRBJ2-2; cdr3_aa: CASEPRGNTGELFF; cdr3_nt: TGTGCCAGTGAGCCCCGGGGGAACACCGGGGAGCTGTTTTTT
d_call: TRBD1; clone_size: few; v_call: TRBV7-8; j_call: TRBJ1-2; cdr3_aa: CASSLARGGAYGYTF; cdr3_nt: TGTGCCAGCAGCTTAGCGCGAGGGGGCGCCTATGGCTACACCTTC
d_call: -; clone_size: -; v_call: TRBV7-2; j_call: TRBJ2-1; cdr3_aa: CASSLEPYYNEQFF; cdr3_nt: TGTGCCAGCAGCTTAGAACCCTATTACAATGAGCAGTTCTTC
d_call: -; clone_size: -; v_call: TRBV5-4; j_call: TRBJ2-3; cdr3_aa: CASSYRGASTDTQYF; cdr3_nt: TGTGCCAGCAGCTACCGGGGGGCTAGCACAGATACGCAGTATTTT
d_call: -; clone_size: once; v_call: TRBV10-3; j_call: TRBJ1-2; cdr3_aa: CAISEWPGDGYGYTF; cdr3_nt: TGTGCCATCAGTGAGTGGCCGGGGGACGGATATGGCTACACCTTC
d_call: -; clone_size: few; v_call: TRBV19; j_call: TRBJ2-7; cdr3_aa: CASSIQGFDYEQYF; cdr3_nt: TGTGCCAGTAGTATTCAGGGATTCGACTACGAGCAGTACTTC
d_call: TRBD2; clone_size: -; v_call: TRBV5-1; j_call: TRBJ2-3; cdr3_aa: CASSSPGAGGQDTQYF; cdr3_nt: TGCGCCAGCAGTTCCCCAGGAGCGGGGGGGCAAGATACGCAGTATTTT
d_call: -; clone_size: -; v_call: TRBV27; j_call: TRBJ2-3; cdr3_aa: CASTVRDTDTQYF; cdr3_nt: TGTGCCAGCACGGTTCGGGACACAGATACGCAGTATTTT
d_call: -; clone_size: -; v_call: TRBV18; j_call: TRBJ2-7; cdr3_aa: CASSPPTGSYEQYF; cdr3_nt: TGTGCCAGCTCACCACCTACAGGGTCCTACGAGCAGTACTTC
d_call: -; clone_size: -; v_call: TRBV10-3; j_call: TRBJ2-7; cdr3_aa: CAISESRGGDYEQYF; cdr3_nt: TGTGCCATCAGTGAGTCCAGGGGCGGCGACTACGAGCAGTACTTC
d_call: -; clone_size: -; v_call: TRBV11-2; j_call: TRBJ2-7; cdr3_aa: CASSLSLYEQYF; cdr3_nt: TGTGCCAGCAGCTTAAGCCTGTACGAGCAGTACTTC
d_call: -; clone_size: few; v_call: TRBV5-1; j_call: TRBJ2-5; cdr3_aa: CASSLGTAQETQYF; cdr3_nt: TGCGCCAGCAGCTTGGGGACAGCCCAAGAGACCCAGTACTTC
d_call: TRBD2; clone_size: -; v_call: TRBV6-6; j_call: TRBJ2-1; cdr3_aa: CASGGSSYNEQFF; cdr3_nt: TGTGCCAGCGGCGGGAGCTCCTACAATGAGCAGTTCTTC
d_call: -; clone_size: -; v_call: TRBV5-6; j_call: TRBJ1-5; cdr3_aa: CASSFLSSGDHQPQHF; cdr3_nt: TGTGCCAGCAGCTTTCTCAGTTCAGGGGACCATCAGCCCCAGCATTTT
d_call: -; clone_size: few; v_call: TRBV6-6; j_call: TRBJ2-7; cdr3_aa: CASSYGEFAYEQYF; cdr3_nt: TGTGCCAGCAGTTACGGAGAGTTCGCCTACGAGCAGTACTTC
d_call: TRBD1; clone_size: -; v_call: TRBV4-1; j_call: TRBJ1-6; cdr3_aa: CASSQEGQGINSPLHF; cdr3_nt: TGCGCCAGCAGCCAGGAGGGACAGGGGATTAATTCACCCCTCCACTTT
d_call: TRBD2; clone_size: -; v_call: TRBV2; j_call: TRBJ2-5; cdr3_aa: CASRGSGGTQETQYF; cdr3_nt: TGTGCCAGCAGGGGGAGCGGGGGGACCCAAGAGACCCAGTACTTC
d_call: -; clone_size: -; v_call: TRBV18; j_call: TRBJ2-5; cdr3_aa: CASSSGETQYF; cdr3_nt: TGTGCCAGCTCTTCAGGGGAGACCCAGTACTTC
d_call: TRBD1; clone_size: -; v_call: TRBV3-1/TRBV3-2; j_call: TRBJ1-6; cdr3_aa: CASSLGQARYNSPLHF; cdr3_nt: TGTGCCAGCAGCCTGGGACAGGCGCGCTATAATTCACCCCTCCACTTT
d_call: TRBD1; clone_size: -; v_call: TRBV27; j_call: TRBJ2-3; cdr3_aa: CASSPLGTGGADTQYF; cdr3_nt: TGTGCCAGCAGCCCACTCGGGACAGGGGGCGCAGATACGCAGTATTTT